Included here is one TCR beta chain sequence, with context. This sample was taken from a study of blood T cell repertoires in COVID-19. Trimming removed 4 bases from V and 8 bases from J, with 9 bases in between. This CDR3 spans 13 amino acids. Germline assignment: CDR1 SGHTA and CDR2 FQGNSA. The protocol was immunoSEQ multiplex PCR, while the TCRdb copy is restricted to in-frame clones and leaves out a portion. This table has about 200,000 clones, 80% to 90% appearing once. Sequenced: peripheral blood. V and J are TRBV7-2 and TRBJ1-6, with D unclear. This receptor was obtained from a woman aged 80 or over with acute or convalescent COVID-19. The chain's CDR3 is CASSSLGDSPLHF. The CDR3 region has the DNA TGTGCCAGCAGCTCCCTGGGCGATTCACCCCTCCACTTT.